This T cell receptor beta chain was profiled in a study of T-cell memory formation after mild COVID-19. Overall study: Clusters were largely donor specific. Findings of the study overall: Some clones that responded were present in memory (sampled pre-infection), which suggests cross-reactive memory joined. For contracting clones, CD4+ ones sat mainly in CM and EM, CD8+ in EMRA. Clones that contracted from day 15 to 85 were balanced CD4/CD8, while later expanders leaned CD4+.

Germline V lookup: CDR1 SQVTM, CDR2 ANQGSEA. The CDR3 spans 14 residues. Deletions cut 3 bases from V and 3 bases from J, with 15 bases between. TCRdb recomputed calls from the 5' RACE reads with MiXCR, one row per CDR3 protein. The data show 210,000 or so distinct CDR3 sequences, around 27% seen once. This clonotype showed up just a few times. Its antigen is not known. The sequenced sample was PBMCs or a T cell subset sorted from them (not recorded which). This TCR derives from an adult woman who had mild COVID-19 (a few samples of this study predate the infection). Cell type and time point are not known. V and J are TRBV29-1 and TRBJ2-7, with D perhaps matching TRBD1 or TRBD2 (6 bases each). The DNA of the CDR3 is TGCAGCGTTGACGGCGAAGGGGGGATCTACGAGCAGTACTTC. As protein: CSVDGEGGIYEQYF.